Listed below are T cell receptor beta chains from one sample, sequenced in a study of blood T cell repertoires in COVID-19. Repertoires were generated with immunoSEQ multiplex PCR, while TCRdb's copy carries only in-frame clones and drops some. The sample gives 210,000 or so clones, 87% of which show up once; more than 10% is in the top ten. Material for sequencing was PBMCs or T cells enriched from blood (not recorded which). These receptors came from a man aged 25 to 45 who had recovered from COVID-19. The CDR3 runs from the conserved cysteine through the conserved F or W. The D gene is left open where the match is weak. Some rows mark clone size as missing; the rest say once, few, many or name a class of expanded clone.

-,TRBJ1-2,TRBV7-2,16,TRBD1,TGTGCCAGTGCACCGGGACAGTATAACTCTAACTATGGCTACACCTTC,CASAPGQYNSNYGYTF
once,TRBJ2-7,TRBV6-5,16,TRBD2,TGTGCCAGCAGTTACTCGGGCGGGAGGGCTTCCTACGAGCAGTACTTC,CASSYSGGRASYEQYF
-,TRBJ1-1,TRBV12-3/TRBV12-4,12,-,TGTGCCAGCAGGCTAACTCTCACTGAAGCTTTCTTT,CASRLTLTEAFF
once,TRBJ1-6,TRBV11-2,17,TRBD1,TGTGCCAGCAGCTACCGCCTCGGGACAGCTGATAATTCACCCCTCCACTTT,CASSYRLGTADNSPLHF
few,TRBJ1-1,TRBV21-1,16,-,TGTGCCAGCAGCAAAAAGGACAGGGGGTTTGGCACTGAAGCTTTCTTT,CASSKKDRGFGTEAFF
few,TRBJ2-1,TRBV7-9,14,TRBD2,TGTGCCAGCAGGGAAGCGGGAGCGTGGGATGAGCAGTTCTTC,CASREAGAWDEQFF
-,TRBJ1-2,TRBV30,13,-,TGTGCCTCCGACCGGGGAGGGGTCTATGGCTACACCTTC,CASDRGGVYGYTF
few,TRBJ2-7,TRBV5-4,16,TRBD2,TGTGCCAGCAGCAAGGGACTAGCGGGAAGCTCCTACGAGCAGTACTTC,CASSKGLAGSSYEQYF
once,TRBJ2-3,TRBV5-1,11,-,TGCGCCAGCAGCCGGACAGATACGCAGTATTTT,CASSRTDTQYF
-,TRBJ2-3,TRBV4-3,14,-,TGCGCCAGCAGCCAAGTCGGCAGGCCAGATACGCAGTATTTT,CASSQVGRPDTQYF
-,TRBJ2-7,TRBV28,13,TRBD1,TGTGCCAGCAGTTCGGGACAGGGTTACGAGCAGTACTTC,CASSSGQGYEQYF
-,TRBJ1-2,TRBV18,12,TRBD1,TGTGCCAGCACGACAGGGAACTATGGCTACACCTTC,CASTTGNYGYTF
once,TRBJ1-1,TRBV29-1,13,TRBD1,TGCAGCGTAGCCGGACAGGGGAACACTGAAGCTTTCTTT,CSVAGQGNTEAFF
-,TRBJ1-1,TRBV24-1,16,TRBD1,TGTGCCGCCGAACGGACAGGGCCTACGATGAACACTGAAGCTTTCTTT,CAAERTGPTMNTEAFF
-,TRBJ2-6,TRBV5-1,21,TRBD2,TGCGCCAGCAGCTTGGTTTTTGGGCTAGCGGGAGTTTTGACTGGGGCCAACGTCCTGACTTTC,CASSLVFGLAGVLTGANVLTF
-,TRBJ1-1,TRBV19,14,-,TGTGCCAGTACCGATCACCCAGGGCGGACTGAAGCTTTCTTT,CASTDHPGRTEAFF
-,TRBJ2-1,TRBV7-3,18,TRBD2,TGTGCCAGCAGCTTAAGGGCCCCACTAGCGGGGCCGCTTAATGAGCAGTTCTTC,CASSLRAPLAGPLNEQFF
-,TRBJ1-2,TRBV7-2,15,-,TGTGCCAGCAGCCAGCGGGAGGTAGGGAACGATGGCTACACCTTC,CASSQREVGNDGYTF
-,TRBJ2-1,TRBV7-3,14,-,TGTGCCAGCAGCTTAACGCGTGACAACAATGAGCAGTTCTTC,CASSLTRDNNEQFF
-,TRBJ1-1,TRBV4-1,14,TRBD1,TGCGCCAGCAGCTTTTCCAGGGGGTACACTGAAGCTTTCTTT,CASSFSRGYTEAFF
-,TRBJ2-2,TRBV19,16,-,TGTGCCAGTAGTGGTCCCAGGGGCGTTTTGAGTGGGGAGCTGTTTTTT,CASSGPRGVLSGELFF
-,TRBJ1-2,TRBV9,15,TRBD1,TGTGCCAGCAGCGTAGAAGGGACAGGGTTCTATGGCTACACCTTC,CASSVEGTGFYGYTF
-,TRBJ2-1,TRBV18,12,-,TGTGCCAGCTCACCAACTGACAATGAGCAGTTCTTC,CASSPTDNEQFF
-,TRBJ2-5,TRBV5-4,14,TRBD1,TGTGCCAGCAGCGCACAGGGGGCGATGGAGACCCAGTACTTC,CASSAQGAMETQYF
-,TRBJ2-5,TRBV30,13,-,TGTGCCTGGAGTGAACATCATCAAGAGACCCAGTACTTC,CAWSEHHQETQYF
-,TRBJ1-5,TRBV6-5,14,TRBD1,TGTGCCAGCAGTCTCGGGACAGGAGATCAGCCCCAGCATTTT,CASSLGTGDQPQHF
-,TRBJ1-5,TRBV19,18,-,TGTGCCAGTAGTATTTCGTTGTGGAGGGATCGGAGCAATCAGCCCCAGCATTTT,CASSISLWRDRSNQPQHF
-,TRBJ2-4,TRBV11-2,15,-,TGTGCCAGCAGCACCCGGACAGAACGGGGAAACATTCAGTACTTC,CASSTRTERGNIQYF
-,TRBJ2-1,TRBV7-9,14,-,TGTGCCAGCAGCTTAGAGGGACACCCGACTGAGCAGTTCTTC,CASSLEGHPTEQFF
-,TRBJ1-5,TRBV9,18,-,TGTGCCAGCAGCTCTAGGGAAACTGAGACATCAGGGATCAAGCCCCAGCATTTT,CASSSRETETSGIKPQHF
once,TRBJ2-7,TRBV2,13,-,TGTGCCAGCAGTGAGATCAGGGAAAGCGAGCAGTACTTC,CASSEIRESEQYF
-,TRBJ2-7,TRBV5-1,13,-,TGCGCCAGCAGCTTCGCGACGGGTAAGGAACAGTACTTC,CASSFATGKEQYF
-,TRBJ2-3,TRBV4-2,17,-,TGTGCCAGCAGCCAAGCAACTCTTGGCGGTAGCACAGATACGCAGTATTTT,CASSQATLGGSTDTQYF
-,TRBJ2-7,TRBV6-5,15,-,TGTGCCAGCAGTTACTCGACCAGGGGCCCCTACGAGCAGTACTTC,CASSYSTRGPYEQYF
-,TRBJ1-5,TRBV7-6,15,TRBD1,TGTGCCAGCAGTACAGGGGGCGGAAGCAATCAGCCCCAGCATTTT,CASSTGGGSNQPQHF
-,TRBJ1-2,TRBV24-1,16,-,TGTGCCACCAGTGGGATTCAATCCGACAGAGCATATGGCTACACCTTC,CATSGIQSDRAYGYTF
-,TRBJ1-1,TRBV7-9,12,-,TGTGCCAGCAGCTTGATACAGTTTGAAGCTTTCTTT,CASSLIQFEAFF
once,TRBJ2-5,TRBV29-1,14,TRBD2,TGCAGCGTTGGGCTAGCGGGGAACCAAGAGACCCAGTACTTC,CSVGLAGNQETQYF
-,TRBJ2-1,TRBV2,14,-,TGTGCCAGCAGTGAACGGAGACAGTACAATGAGCAGTTCTTC,CASSERRQYNEQFF
-,TRBJ1-1,TRBV3-1/TRBV3-2,17,-,TGTGCCAGCAGCCAAGATCTTGTGGATGCTAGAGGTTCGGCGGCTTTCTTT,CASSQDLVDARGSAAFF
-,TRBJ1-2,TRBV25-1,12,-,TGTGCCAGCAGTTTGGACAGCTATGGCTACACCTTC,CASSLDSYGYTF
-,TRBJ2-5,TRBV11-2,17,TRBD2,TGTGCCAGCAGCTTAGAAAGGAGCCTAGCGGGAGTGGAGACCCAGTACTTC,CASSLERSLAGVETQYF
-,TRBJ1-3,TRBV11-2,17,-,TGTGCCAGCAGCTTAGTACAGGGCAGTATCTCTGGAAACACCATATATTTT,CASSLVQGSISGNTIYF
-,TRBJ1-5,TRBV3-1/TRBV3-2,14,-,TGTGCCAGCAGCCAATTATTCTCCAATCAGCCCCAGCATTTT,CASSQLFSNQPQHF
once,TRBJ1-5,TRBV2,15,-,TGTGCCAGCAGTGAGTCGGGGGGCGCGTTTCAGCCCCAGCATTTT,CASSESGGAFQPQHF
-,TRBJ1-5,TRBV24-1,14,-,TGTGCCACCAGTGATTCCGGGGAGGGGCAGCCCCAGCATTTT,CATSDSGEGQPQHF
few,TRBJ1-6,TRBV2,14,-,TGTGCCAGCAGTTGGGGGGCCGGGGGGGCACCCCTCCACTTT,CASSWGAGGAPLHF
once,TRBJ1-5,TRBV7-8,18,TRBD1,TGTGCCAGCAGCTTAGTCGTCTGGACAGGGGCCCAAAAACAGCCCCAGCATTTT,CASSLVVWTGAQKQPQHF
few,TRBJ1-1,TRBV11-3,16,-,TGTGCCAGCAGCTTAGATAGGCCGGGGGAGGACACTGAAGCTTTCTTT,CASSLDRPGEDTEAFF
few,TRBJ1-3,TRBV6-2/TRBV6-3,14,-,TGTGCCAGCAGTTACACCGGGGAAGGAAACACCATATATTTT,CASSYTGEGNTIYF
-,TRBJ1-1,TRBV14,13,-,TGTGCCAGCAGCCAAGCAGGTTACACTGAAGCTTTCTTT,CASSQAGYTEAFF
-,TRBJ1-5,TRBV6-1,16,-,TGTGCCAGCAGTGAAGAGAAGGGGATAAGCAATCAGCCCCAGCATTTT,CASSEEKGISNQPQHF